This T cell receptor beta chain was sequenced in a study of blood T cells in healthy people across ages. V gave up 2 bases and J gave up 3 bases; unmatched junction bases: 6. CDR1 is MNHEY and CDR2 is SVGAGI in the germline V gene. The CDR3 covers 15 residues. Next came a second PCR, run for about 6 to 12 cycles, which used a sample-barcoded 5' primer along with a J-beta primer mix. TCRdb re-called the 5' RACE reads through MiXCR, storing one row per CDR3 protein. The table includes approximately 1.5 million distinct CDR3 sequences, about 42% detected once. The clonotype was recovered from a woman under 30 in good health. Sequenced: blood. The chain carries TRBV6-5 and TRBJ1-2; 7 bases are a match to TRBD1. CDR3 sequence (DNA): TGTGCCAGCAGTTACGGGGAGGGGGCTTACTATGGCTACACCTTC. Amino acid sequence: CASSYGEGAYYGYTF.